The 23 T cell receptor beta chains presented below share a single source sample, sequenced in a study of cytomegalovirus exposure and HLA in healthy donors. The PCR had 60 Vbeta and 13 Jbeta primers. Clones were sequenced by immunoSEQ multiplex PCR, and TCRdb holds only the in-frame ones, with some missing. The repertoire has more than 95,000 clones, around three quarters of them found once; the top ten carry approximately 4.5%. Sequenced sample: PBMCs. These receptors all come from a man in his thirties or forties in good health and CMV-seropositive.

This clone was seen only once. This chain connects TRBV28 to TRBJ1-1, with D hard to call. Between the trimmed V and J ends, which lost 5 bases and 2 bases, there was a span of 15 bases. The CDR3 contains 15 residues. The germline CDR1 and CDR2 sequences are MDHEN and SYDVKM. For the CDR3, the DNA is TGTGCCAGCAGTCCCAGCGGGCAGTTAAACACTGAAGCTTTCTTT. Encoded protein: CASSPSGQLNTEAFF. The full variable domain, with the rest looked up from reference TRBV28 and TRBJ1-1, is DVKVTQSSRYLVKRTGEKVFLECVQDMDHENMFWYRQDPGLGLRLIYFSYDVKMKEKGDIPEGYSVSREKKERFSLILESASTNQTSMYLCASSPSGQLNTEAFFGQGTRLTVV.

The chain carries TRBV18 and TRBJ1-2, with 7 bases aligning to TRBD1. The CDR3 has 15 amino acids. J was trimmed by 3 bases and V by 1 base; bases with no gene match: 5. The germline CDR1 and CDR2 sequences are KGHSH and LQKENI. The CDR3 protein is CASSPLGQDDYGYTF. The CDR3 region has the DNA TGTGCCAGCTCACCACTCGGACAGGATGACTATGGCTACACCTTC.

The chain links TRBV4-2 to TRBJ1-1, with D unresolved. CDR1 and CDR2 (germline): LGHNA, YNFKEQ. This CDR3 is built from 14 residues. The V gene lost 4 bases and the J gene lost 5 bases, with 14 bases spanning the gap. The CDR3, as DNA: TGTGCCAGCAGCCCCCAAGCTGTGCGTACTGAAGCTTTCTTT. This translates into CASSPQAVRTEAFF.

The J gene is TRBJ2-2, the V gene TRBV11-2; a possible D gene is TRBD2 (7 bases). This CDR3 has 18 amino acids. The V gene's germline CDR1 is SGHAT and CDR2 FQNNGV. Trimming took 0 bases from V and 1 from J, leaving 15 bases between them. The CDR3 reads CASSLEGGGTMNTGELFF. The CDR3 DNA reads TGTGCCAGCAGCTTAGAGGGAGGGGGGACAATGAACACCGGGGAGCTGTTTTTT.

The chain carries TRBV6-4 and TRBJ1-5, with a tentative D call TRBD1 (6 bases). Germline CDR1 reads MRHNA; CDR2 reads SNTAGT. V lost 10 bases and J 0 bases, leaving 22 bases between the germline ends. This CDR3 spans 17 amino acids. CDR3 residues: CATGAWVRPYSNQPQHF. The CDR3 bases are TGTGCCACAGGGGCGTGGGTTAGGCCGTATAGCAATCAGCCCCAGCATTTT.

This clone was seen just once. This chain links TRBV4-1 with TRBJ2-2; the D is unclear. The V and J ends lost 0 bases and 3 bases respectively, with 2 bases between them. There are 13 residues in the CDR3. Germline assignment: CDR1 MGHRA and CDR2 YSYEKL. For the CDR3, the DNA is TGCGCCAGCAGCCAAGACTACACCGGGGAGCTGTTTTTT. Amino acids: CASSQDYTGELFF.

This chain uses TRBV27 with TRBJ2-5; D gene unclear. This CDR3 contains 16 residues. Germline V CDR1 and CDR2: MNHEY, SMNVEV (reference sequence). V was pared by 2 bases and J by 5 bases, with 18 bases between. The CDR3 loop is CASSLTPPPHRETQYF. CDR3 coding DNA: TGTGCCAGCAGTTTAACCCCACCCCCCCACCGGGAGACCCAGTACTTC.

The CDR3 sequence is CASGITGVSNQPQHF. DNA for the CDR3: TGTGCCAGCGGAATAACAGGGGTTAGCAATCAGCCCCAGCATTTT. The chain employs TRBV6-1 and TRBJ1-5; 7 bases agree with TRBD1. Germline trimming cut 8 bases from V and 0 bases from J; bases unmatched to any gene: 7. CDR3 size: 15 residues. From germline, CDR1 is MNHNS and CDR2 SASEGT.

This chain's CDR3 is CASSLYRVGAGNSPLHF. CDR3 bases: TGTGCCAGCAGTTTATATCGGGTGGGGGCAGGAAATTCACCCCTCCACTTT. This chain uses TRBV27 with TRBJ1-6; tentative D call: TRBD1 (6 bases). The CDR3 contains 17 residues. The V gene's germline CDR1 is MNHEY and CDR2 SMNVEV (reference sequence). V was trimmed by 1 base and J by 7 bases, leaving 17 bases between them.

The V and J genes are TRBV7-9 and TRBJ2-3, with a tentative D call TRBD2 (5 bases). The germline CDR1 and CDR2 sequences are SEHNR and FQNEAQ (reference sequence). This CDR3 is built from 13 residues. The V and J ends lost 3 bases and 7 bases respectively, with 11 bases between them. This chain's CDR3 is CASSLAEDYTQYF. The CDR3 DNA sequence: TGTGCCAGCAGCTTGGCCGAGGACTATACGCAGTATTTT.

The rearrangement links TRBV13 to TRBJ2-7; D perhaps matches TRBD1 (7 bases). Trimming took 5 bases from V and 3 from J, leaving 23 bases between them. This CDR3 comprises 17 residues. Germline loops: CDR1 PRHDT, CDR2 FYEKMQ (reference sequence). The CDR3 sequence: CASSPGGPGEGYYEQYF. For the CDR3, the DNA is TGTGCCAGCAGCCCAGGGGGACCGGGAGAGGGATACTACGAGCAGTACTTC.

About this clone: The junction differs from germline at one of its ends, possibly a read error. DNA of the CDR3: TGTGCCAGCAGCCAAGATCCGGGAGCTTTGGGACAGGGGGCTCGTTCTGGGGCCAACGGCCTGACTTTC. Translated, it gives CASSQDPGALGQGARSGANGLTF. The rearrangement links TRBV4-2 to TRBJ2-6; 12 bases align to TRBD1. The CDR3 length is 23 residues. Germline V gene lookup returns CDR1 LGHNA and CDR2 YNFKEQ.

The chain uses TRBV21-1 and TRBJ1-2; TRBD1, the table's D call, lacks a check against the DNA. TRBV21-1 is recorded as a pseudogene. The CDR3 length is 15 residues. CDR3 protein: CASRKSRGQGNGYTF. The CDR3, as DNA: TGTGCCAGCAGAAAGTCTCGGGGACAGGGGAATGGCTACACCTTC.

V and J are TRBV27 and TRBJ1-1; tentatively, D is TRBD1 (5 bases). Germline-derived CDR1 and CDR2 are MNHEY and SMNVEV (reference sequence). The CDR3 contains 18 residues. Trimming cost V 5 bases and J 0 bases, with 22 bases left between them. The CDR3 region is CASSAGTAWLVMNTEAFF. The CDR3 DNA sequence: TGTGCCAGCAGTGCCGGGACTGCATGGCTCGTCATGAACACTGAAGCTTTCTTT.

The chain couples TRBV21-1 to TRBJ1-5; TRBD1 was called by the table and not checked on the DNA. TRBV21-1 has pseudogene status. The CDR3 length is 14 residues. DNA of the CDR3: TGTGCCACAACGGAAGGACAGGGTAATCAGCCCCAGCATTTT. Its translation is CATTEGQGNQPQHF.

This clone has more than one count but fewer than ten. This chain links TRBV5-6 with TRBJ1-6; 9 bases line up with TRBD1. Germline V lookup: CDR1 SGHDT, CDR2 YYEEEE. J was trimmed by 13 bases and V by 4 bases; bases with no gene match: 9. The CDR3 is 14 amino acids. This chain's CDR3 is CASSPGQGFRPLHF. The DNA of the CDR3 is TGTGCCAGCAGCCCGGGACAGGGTTTTAGGCCCCTCCACTTT.

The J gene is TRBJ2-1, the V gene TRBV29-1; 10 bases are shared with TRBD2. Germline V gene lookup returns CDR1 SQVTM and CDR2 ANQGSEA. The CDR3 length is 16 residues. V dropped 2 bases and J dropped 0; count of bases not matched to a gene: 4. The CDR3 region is CSVESGLASSYNEQFF. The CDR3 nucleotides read TGCAGCGTTGAATCGGGACTAGCGTCCTCCTACAATGAGCAGTTCTTC.

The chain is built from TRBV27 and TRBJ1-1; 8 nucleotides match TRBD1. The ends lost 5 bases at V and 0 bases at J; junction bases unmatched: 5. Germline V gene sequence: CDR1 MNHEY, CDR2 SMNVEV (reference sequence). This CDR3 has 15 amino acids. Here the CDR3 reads CASSPRTGMNTEAFF. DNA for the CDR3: TGTGCCAGCAGTCCAAGGACAGGGATGAACACTGAAGCTTTCTTT.

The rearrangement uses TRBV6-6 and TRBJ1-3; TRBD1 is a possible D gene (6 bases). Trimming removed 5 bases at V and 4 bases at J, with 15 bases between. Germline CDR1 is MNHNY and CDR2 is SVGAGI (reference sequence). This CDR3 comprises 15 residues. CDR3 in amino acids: CASSRGQSSGNTIYF. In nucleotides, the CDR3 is TGTGCCAGCAGTCGTGGACAGAGTTCGGGAAACACCATATATTTT.

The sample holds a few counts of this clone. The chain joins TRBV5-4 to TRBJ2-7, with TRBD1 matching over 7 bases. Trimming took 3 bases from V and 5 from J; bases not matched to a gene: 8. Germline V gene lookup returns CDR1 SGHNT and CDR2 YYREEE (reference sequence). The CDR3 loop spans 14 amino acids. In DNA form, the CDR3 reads TGTGCCAGCAGCTACCCAGGGGGACCAGACGAGCAGTACTTC. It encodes CASSYPGGPDEQYF.

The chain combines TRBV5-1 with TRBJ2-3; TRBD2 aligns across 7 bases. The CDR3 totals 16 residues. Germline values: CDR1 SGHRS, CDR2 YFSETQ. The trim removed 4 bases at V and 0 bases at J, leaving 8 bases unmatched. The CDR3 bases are TGCGCCAGCAGCCCGGGACTACTGGTTAGCACAGATACGCAGTATTTT. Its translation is CASSPGLLVSTDTQYF. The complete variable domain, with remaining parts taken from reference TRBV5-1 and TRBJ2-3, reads KAGVTQTPRYLIKTRGQQVTLSCSPISGHRSVSWYQQTPGQGLQFLFEYFSETQRNKGNFPGRFSGRQFSNSRSEMNVSTLELGDSALYLCASSPGLLVSTDTQYFGPGTRLTVL.

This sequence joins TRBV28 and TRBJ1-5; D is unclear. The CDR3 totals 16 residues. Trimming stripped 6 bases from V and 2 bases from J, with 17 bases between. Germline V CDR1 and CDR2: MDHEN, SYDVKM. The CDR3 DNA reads TGTGCCAGCAGCCCGGGGTCAACTGCGGGCAATCAGCCCCAGCATTTT. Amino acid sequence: CASSPGSTAGNQPQHF.

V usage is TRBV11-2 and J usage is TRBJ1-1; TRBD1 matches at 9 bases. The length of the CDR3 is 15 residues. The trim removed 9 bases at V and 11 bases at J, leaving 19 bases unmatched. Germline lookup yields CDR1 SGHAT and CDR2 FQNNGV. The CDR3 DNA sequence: TGTGCCAGTGTGATTACAGGGGGCGTGAGGGGTCCGGCTTTCTTT. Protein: CASVITGGVRGPAFF.